One sample yielded the 31 T cell receptor beta chains listed below, sequenced in a study of CD8+CD57+ T cells in acquired aplastic anemia (dated by TCRdb to the late 2010s). Sequencing was performed on an Illumina HiSeq 2000. Genomic DNA served as template for TCR beta VDJ combination and CDR3 sequence profiling. TCRdb handled the public reads itself, with Q25 trimming in fastp and clone calling in MiXCR, and kept productive beta chains. Rows are unified per CDR3 protein, each entry keeping the most common DNA and genes. This sample has more than 45,000 distinct CDR3 sequences in its table, and approximately 52% of those were observed once. Around 15% of the sample is in the top ten clones. The patients picked for sequencing were ones in whom flow cytometry had shown an expansion of CD8+CD57+ cells. Material for sequencing was sorted CD4+, CD8+, or CD8+CD57+ T cells (not recorded which) from PBMCs. Every receptor here comes from a human donor with aplastic anemia.

About this clonotype: One end of the junction fails to match germline, which may point to a read error. This rearrangement joins TRBV19 to TRBJ1-5, with D maybe TRBD1 (6 bases). Germline-derived CDR1 and CDR2 are LNHDA and SQIVND (reference sequence). The CDR3 contains 14 residues. This chain's CDR3 is CASSIPRGKQPQHF. The DNA of the CDR3 is TGTGCCAGTAGTATACCCAGGGGCAAGCAGCCCCAGCATTTT.

This clonotype was seen only once. V is TRBV10-3 and J is TRBJ1-6, with 9 bases identical to TRBD1. The CDR3 consists of 15 residues. Germline V lookup: CDR1 ENHRY, CDR2 SYGVKD. Trimming at V came to 8 bases and at J to 9 bases, leaving 11 bases not matched to a gene. The CDR3 region has the DNA TGTGCCATCGGCGCTGGGACAGGGTCGGGTTCACCCCTCCACTTT. This codes for CAIGAGTGSGSPLHF.

This chain joins TRBV10-1 and TRBJ1-2; no clear D gene. This CDR3 comprises 18 residues. Germline-derived CDR1 and CDR2 are WNHNN and SYGVQD (reference sequence). Trimming left V 10 bases short and J 7 bases short, with 34 bases between. CDR3 DNA sequence: TGCGCCATAGTATACGGCGGAGATTCGGTCGGGCAGCTCCCTGGCTACACCTTC. It yields the protein CAIVYGGDSVGQLPGYTF.

This CDR3 reads CASSSYPLLYEQYF. In DNA form, the CDR3 reads TGTGCCAGCAGCAGTTACCCGCTTCTCTACGAGCAGTACTTC. The chain carries TRBV11-2 and TRBJ2-7; no clear D gene. The CDR3 totals 14 residues. Germline CDR1 SGHAT, CDR2 FQNNGV. V was trimmed by 5 bases and J by 3 bases, leaving 14 bases between them.

Concerning this clonotype: A much larger clone differs from this one at a single base, so this may be a read error. This chain links TRBV6-5 with TRBJ1-1; D is uncertain. CDR3 length: 14 amino acids. Germline V gene data show CDR1 as MNHEY and CDR2 as SVGAGI. The CDR3 loop reads CASSSAGRTTEASF. In DNA form, the CDR3 reads TGTGCCAGCAGTTCCGCCGGGAGGACCACTGAAGCTTCCTTT.

This clonotype was found many times. The V and J genes are TRBV7-9 and TRBJ1-2; TRBD1 might be the D (5 bases). This CDR3 is built from 13 residues. Trimming left V 1 base short and J 8 bases short, with 11 bases between. Germline V CDR1 and CDR2: SEHNR, FQNEAQ (reference sequence). CDR3 DNA: TGTGCCAGCAGCTTAGGAGGGGACGGGGGCTACACCTTC. Encoded protein: CASSLGGDGGYTF.

This clonotype was detected ten times or more. The chain couples TRBV2 to TRBJ1-1; D gene ambiguous. Deletions cut 2 bases from V and 4 bases from J, with 17 bases between. The CDR3 is 16 residues long. Germline V CDR1 and CDR2: SNHLY, FYNNEI. The CDR3 DNA follows: TGTGCCAGCAGTGAACTTGAAGGCGCCCCGAGCACTGAAGCTTTCTTT. It translates to CASSELEGAPSTEAFF.

This clonotype was counted ten times or more. The rearrangement uses TRBV15 and TRBJ1-1, with D perhaps TRBD1 (5 bases). Looked up from germline, CDR1 is LNHNV and CDR2 is YYDKDF (reference sequence). CDR3 size: 16 residues. The ends were cut back, 1 base at V and 0 bases at J, with 12 bases in the middle. The CDR3 region has the DNA TGTGCCACCAGCAGAGGCGGGGAGGGGATGAACACTGAAGCTTTCTTT. The encoded protein is CATSRGGEGMNTEAFF.

This clonotype was counted many times. The genes are TRBV27 and TRBJ1-4; TRBD1 is a possible D gene (5 bases). The CDR3 extends over 16 amino acids. V lost 4 bases and J 4 bases, leaving 16 bases between the germline ends. Germline CDR1 MNHEY, CDR2 SMNVEV (reference sequence). The CDR3 DNA reads as TGTGCCAGCAGTTACTCCGGAGGGGAGATTAATGAAAAACTGTTTTTT. Its translation is CASSYSGGEINEKLFF.

In the case of this clonotype: The CDR3 carries no conserved terminal phenylalanine or tryptophan, so it likely arises from a read error. CDR3 sequence: CASSEVPNEKLFL. CDR3 coding DNA: TGTGCCAGCAGTGAGGTGCCTAATGAAAAACTGTTTCTT. The genes are TRBV7-9 and TRBJ1-4; D remains unclear. From germline, CDR1 is SEHNR and CDR2 FQNEAQ (reference sequence). The V gene lost 6 bases and the J gene lost 3 bases, with 8 bases spanning the gap. The CDR3 has 13 residues.

CDR3 sequence reads: CASSPALTGTEAFF. For the CDR3, the DNA is TGCGCCAGCAGCCCCGCCCTAACGGGGACTGAAGCTTTCTTT. The V and J genes are TRBV10-2 and TRBJ1-1; no definite D call. Germline CDR1 and CDR2: WSHSY and SAAADI. With 6 bases removed from V and 5 bases from J, the gap between germline ends came to 16 bases. The CDR3 length is 14 residues.

This clonotype was seen many times. The V and J genes are TRBV7-2 and TRBJ2-5; 10 bases are shared with TRBD2. With 4 bases clipped from V and 0 bases from J, the junction kept 14 bases outside the gene matches. Per germline, CDR1 SGHTA and CDR2 FQGNSA. The CDR3 has 19 amino acids. CDR3 loop: CASSYDRPLAGANQETQYF. The CDR3 DNA is TGTGCCAGCAGCTACGACCGGCCTCTAGCGGGGGCAAACCAAGAGACCCAGTACTTC.

This clonotype was picked up many times. The chain uses TRBV12-3 or TRBV12-4 and TRBJ2-1; D might be TRBD1 (7 bases). The CDR3 consists of 12 residues. V lost 6 bases and J 8 bases, leaving 11 bases between the germline ends. The CDR3 DNA reads TGTGCCAGCAGCCCAGGGGGGCATGAGCAGTTCTTC. Amino acid sequence: CASSPGGHEQFF.

The V and J genes are TRBV10-1 and TRBJ1-2, with 7 bases matching TRBD1. Germline assignment: CDR1 WNHNN and CDR2 SYGVQD (reference sequence). The CDR3 runs 15 residues. The V gene end was trimmed by 8 bases and the J gene end by 7 bases; junction bases not matched to a gene: 16. This CDR3 reads CASYICGQVGGGYTF. As DNA, the CDR3 is TGCGCCAGCTATATATGCGGACAGGTAGGAGGTGGCTACACCTTC.

The CDR3 DNA reads TGTGCCAGCAGCTTAGCGACACCCACCACCTACACCTTC. Protein sequence: CASSLATPTTYTF. The chain employs TRBV7-9 and TRBJ1-2; D unclear. CDR1 SEHNR and CDR2 FQNEAQ come from the germline V gene (reference sequence). The CDR3 covers 13 residues. Trimming removed 0 bases from V and 10 bases from J, with 12 bases in between.

The chain uses TRBV6-6 and TRBJ2-5, with 9 nucleotides matching TRBD1. The CDR3 runs 13 residues. The germline CDR1 and CDR2 sequences are MNHNY and SVGAGI (reference sequence). CDR3 residues: CGTNRGRGETQYF. CDR3 in DNA: TGTGGCACGAACAGGGGGCGGGGAGAGACCCAGTACTTC.

This clonotype has a count of ten or more. This chain joins TRBV12-3 or TRBV12-4 and TRBJ2-1; 10 bases match TRBD2. The ends lost 1 base at V and 8 bases at J; junction bases unmatched: 14. This CDR3 has 18 residues. CDR3 in amino acids: CASSLVEASGGGNDEQFF. The DNA for the CDR3 is TGTGCCAGCAGTTTAGTGGAGGCTAGCGGGGGCGGTAATGATGAGCAGTTCTTC.

The sample holds many counts of this clonotype. The genes are TRBV5-6 and TRBJ2-3, with D unresolved. CDR1 SGHDT and CDR2 YYEEEE come from the germline V gene. V lost 5 bases and J lost 4, with 8 bases in between. The CDR3 is 12 residues long. DNA of the CDR3: TGTGCCAGCAGTTGGAGCTCAGATACGCAGTATTTT. It codes for CASSWSSDTQYF.

This clonotype was seen ten or more times. A read error may be the cause here, since a much bigger clone is one base away. The chain recombines TRBV20-1 with TRBJ1-4, with 7 positions matching TRBD1. The CDR3 runs 13 residues. Trimming took 0 bases from V and 7 from J; bases not matched to a gene: 2. Germline-derived CDR1 and CDR2 are DFQATT and SNEGSKA (reference sequence). Here the CDR3 reads CSARDHRGEKLFF. The CDR3 DNA follows: TGCAGTGCTAGAGATCACAGGGGTGAAAAACTGTTTTTT.

The chain has TRBV7-2 and TRBJ1-2, with D unclear. Trimming cost V 5 bases and J 7 bases, with 8 bases left between them. Germline lookup yields CDR1 SGHTA and CDR2 FQGNSA. This CDR3 comprises 11 residues. Here the CDR3 DNA reads TGTGCCAGCAGCCCTGATCGTGGCTACACCTTC. Residues: CASSPDRGYTF.

The chain links TRBV5-4 to TRBJ2-7; the match to TRBD1 covers 9 bases. This CDR3 contains 14 residues. Germline V gives CDR1 SGHNT, CDR2 YYREEE (reference sequence). V was pared by 4 bases and J by 2 bases, with 4 bases of the junction left unmatched. For the CDR3, the DNA is TGTGCCAGCAGCATCCGGGACAGGGCCTACGAGCAGTACGTC. Translation: CASSIRDRAYEQYV.

This clonotype was seen a few times. The gene calls are TRBV2 and TRBJ1-2; 8 positions agree with TRBD1. CDR1 is SNHLY, CDR2 FYNNEI, per germline. The CDR3 has 11 amino acids. J lost 5 bases, V lost 8 bases, and 1 base had no gene match. The CDR3 sequence is CASHRGYGYTF. Here the CDR3 DNA reads TGTGCCAGCCACAGGGGGTATGGCTACACCTTC.

The chain joins TRBV29-1 to TRBJ1-2; D might be TRBD1 (5 bases). V lost 2 bases and J 6 bases, leaving 7 bases between the germline ends. CDR1 SQVTM and CDR2 ANQGSEA come from the germline V gene. CDR3 length: 11 residues. CDR3 in DNA: TGCAGCGTTGAATCAGGGAATGGCTACACCTTC. It encodes CSVESGNGYTF.

This clonotype has ten or more counts. CDR3 coding DNA: TGCGCCAGCAGCTTGGTAGGCAGGGGGTATGGCTACACCTTC. Its protein is CASSLVGRGYGYTF. The rearrangement uses TRBV5-1 and TRBJ1-2; 7 bases fit TRBD1. Germline V gene sequence: CDR1 SGHRS, CDR2 YFSETQ. This CDR3 is 14 amino acids long. J gave up 5 bases and V 0 bases, and 4 bases lay outside the gene matches.

The table lists this clonotype with many counts. The gene calls are TRBV13 and TRBJ1-1, with TRBD1 as a possible D gene (5 bases). Trimming cost V 4 bases and J 2 bases, with 14 bases left between them. The CDR3 extends over 15 amino acids. Germline loops: CDR1 PRHDT, CDR2 FYEKMQ (reference sequence). The CDR3 DNA is TGTGCCAGCAGCTCGCAACTCGGGGGTAACACTGAAGCTTTCTTT. Its protein product is CASSSQLGGNTEAFF.

A few counts support this clonotype. The rearrangement links TRBV25-1 to TRBJ2-7; TRBD1 matches 8 bases. This CDR3 region has 14 residues. The V segment lost 4 bases and the J segment 2 bases; nucleotides outside the gene matches: 4. CDR1 MGHDK and CDR2 SYGVNS come from the germline V gene. In nucleotides, the CDR3 is TGTGCCAGCAGTGTAGGACAGGGCCCCTACGAGCAGTACTTC. This sequence encodes CASSVGQGPYEQYF.

V gene TRBV12-3 or TRBV12-4 combines with J gene TRBJ1-2; TRBD1 aligns across 7 bases. With V trimmed by 1 base and J by 8 bases, 7 bases remained unmatched. CDR3 length equals 14 residues. Here the CDR3 DNA reads TGTGCCAGCAGTTTAGGGCGGCAGGGGGGCGGCTACACCTTC. This encodes CASSLGRQGGGYTF.

The chain couples TRBV15 to TRBJ2-1, with a possible D match to TRBD1 (7 bases). V lost 1 base and J lost 8, with 18 bases in between. Germline CDR1 reads LNHNV; CDR2 reads YYDKDF (reference sequence). CDR3 length equals 16 residues. CDR3 protein: CATSRALEGAGDEQFF. CDR3 DNA: TGTGCCACCAGCAGAGCTTTGGAGGGGGCAGGGGATGAGCAGTTCTTC. The entire variable domain, with the rest obtained from reference TRBV15 and TRBJ2-1, is as follows: DAMVIQNPRYQVTQFGKPVTLSCSQTLNHNVMYWYQQKSSQAPKLLFHYYDKDFNNEADTPDNFQSRRPNTSFCFLDIRSPGLGDTAMYLCATSRALEGAGDEQFFGPGTRLTVL.

This clonotype was counted a few times. An end of the junction differs from the germline gene, which may be a read error. The genes are TRBV6-5 and TRBJ1-6; 9 bases agree with TRBD1. Germline V gene sequence: CDR1 MNHEY, CDR2 SVGAGI. The CDR3 has 15 residues. In DNA form, the CDR3 reads TGTGCCAGCCGTTATACAGGGGGCAGGAATTCACCCCTCCACTTT. It encodes CASRYTGGRNSPLHF.

This clonotype came up once. The V gene is TRBV20-1, the J gene TRBJ2-4; TRBD2 is a possible D gene (6 bases). The V gene's germline CDR1 is DFQATT and CDR2 SNEGSKA (reference sequence). V was pared by 6 bases and J by 9 bases, with 15 bases between. The CDR3 runs 12 residues. In DNA, the CDR3 is TGCAGTGCCAGTGCGGGGAACGGCATTCAGTACTTC. Translated, it gives CSASAGNGIQYF.

The rearrangement uses TRBV7-7 and TRBJ1-1; tentative D call: TRBD1 (5 bases). Germline V gene lookup returns CDR1 SSHAT and CDR2 FNYEAQ (reference sequence). The CDR3 has 15 amino acids. Trimming took 0 bases from V and 4 from J, leaving 12 bases between them. The CDR3 region has the DNA TGTGCCAGCAGCTTAGCCCTACGACAGCCCACTGAAGCTTTCTTT. Protein product: CASSLALRQPTEAFF.